A selection of T cell receptor beta chains follows, all from one sample in a study of post-analysis software for immune sequencing data. TCRdb analysed the PCR reads with MiXCR anew, one entry per CDR3 protein. Found here are roughly 800,000 distinct CDR3 sequences, about half of them singletons; the top ten hold 4.9%. Sequenced: blood. Receptor source: a girl between 5 and 17 years old with multiple sclerosis. CDR3s include the opening cysteine and the closing phenylalanine or tryptophan. D genes are given only for firm matches. Clone size is stated in some rows and not others, as once, few, many or a class when expanded.

v_call	clone_size	j_call	d_call	cdr3_aa	cdr3_nt
TRBV9	-	TRBJ2-1	TRBD2	CASSPGGSLYNEQFF	TGTGCCAGCAGTCCCGGGGGGAGCCTTTACAATGAGCAGTTCTTC
TRBV11-2	-	TRBJ2-7	TRBD2	CASSLPRGGYEQYF	TGTGCCAGCAGCTTACCGCGGGGGGGCTACGAGCAGTACTTC
TRBV7-3	-	TRBJ2-3	TRBD2	CASSVQSAGGTDTQYF	TGTGCCAGCAGCGTTCAAAGCGCGGGAGGCACAGATACGCAGTATTTT
TRBV11-2	few	TRBJ2-1	-	CASSWGPYSYNEQFF	TGTGCCAGCAGCTGGGGACCCTACTCCTACAATGAGCAGTTCTTC
TRBV29-1	-	TRBJ2-1	-	CSAGEPLHNEQFF	TGCAGCGCTGGCGAACCCCTTCACAATGAGCAGTTCTTC
TRBV7-3	few	TRBJ2-5	TRBD1	CASSPQTGLRETQYF	TGTGCCAGCAGCCCCCAGACAGGGCTGAGGGAGACCCAGTACTTC
TRBV14	-	TRBJ2-1	TRBD2	CASSQGFSGLSNEQFF	TGTGCCAGCAGCCAAGGTTTTAGCGGGCTTTCCAATGAGCAGTTCTTC
TRBV4-1	once	TRBJ2-7	-	CASSAMSGTTIYEQYF	TGCGCCAGCAGCGCAATGAGTGGGACAACGATCTACGAGCAGTACTTC
TRBV29-1	many	TRBJ2-6	TRBD1	CSVDQGAGSGANVLTF	TGCAGCGTTGACCAGGGGGCAGGCTCTGGGGCCAACGTCCTGACTTTC
TRBV19	-	TRBJ2-1	-	CASSITDEQFF	TGTGCCAGTAGTATCACAGATGAGCAGTTCTTC
TRBV6-5	-	TRBJ2-3	-	CASSPGWGTDTQYF	TGTGCCAGCAGTCCAGGTTGGGGAACAGATACGCAGTATTTT
TRBV4-2	-	TRBJ2-3	TRBD2	CASSQSGTSGRDTQYF	TGTGCCAGCAGCCAGTCCGGGACTAGCGGGAGAGATACGCAGTATTTT
TRBV29-1	few	TRBJ1-5	-	CSACQAPNGPQHF	TGCAGCGCTTGCCAGGCCCCAAATGGGCCCCAGCATTTT
TRBV30	-	TRBJ2-7	TRBD1	CAWRPPGQGNNEQYF	TGTGCCTGGAGACCTCCGGGACAGGGGAACAATGAGCAGTACTTC
TRBV10-3	-	TRBJ1-1	-	CAISESPPDGNTEAFF	TGTGCCATCAGTGAGTCCCCTCCGGACGGGAACACTGAAGCTTTCTTT
TRBV5-5	-	TRBJ2-1	-	CVSSQRDNSYNEQFF	TGTGTCAGCAGCCAACGGGACAACTCCTACAATGAGCAGTTCTTC
TRBV11-2	many	TRBJ2-7	TRBD2	CASSSGLAGDEQYF	TGTGCCAGCAGCTCCGGACTAGCGGGAGACGAGCAGTACTTC
TRBV9	-	TRBJ1-1	TRBD1	CASSLSQDRSNTEAFF	TGTGCCAGCAGCTTGAGCCAGGACAGGTCGAACACTGAAGCTTTCTTT
TRBV12-3/TRBV12-4	many	TRBJ2-5	-	CASSLGTDQETQYF	TGTGCCAGCAGTTTAGGGACAGACCAAGAGACCCAGTACTTC
TRBV28	-	TRBJ2-7	-	CASSLSRGGNPRGEQYF	TGTGCCAGCAGTTTAAGCCGAGGGGGGAACCCCCGGGGCGAGCAGTACTTC
TRBV13	-	TRBJ1-2	-	CASSLVGRGGDYGYTF	TGTGCCAGCAGCTTAGTGGGCAGGGGAGGGGACTATGGCTACACCTTC
TRBV20-1	-	TRBJ2-1	TRBD2	CSASLAGRYNEQFF	TGCAGTGCCTCACTAGCGGGAAGGTACAATGAGCAGTTCTTC
TRBV3-1	-	TRBJ2-1	-	CASSRTSANEQFF	TGTGCCAGCAGCCGGACCTCCGCCAATGAGCAGTTCTTC
TRBV4-3	few	TRBJ2-1	TRBD2	CASSHFGTSGRASEQFF	TGCGCCAGCAGCCACTTCGGGACTAGCGGGAGGGCCAGTGAGCAGTTCTTC
TRBV3-1	-	TRBJ2-7	TRBD1	CASSQSGQWLREQYF	TGTGCCAGCAGCCAATCGGGACAGTGGTTACGCGAGCAGTACTTC
TRBV29-1	-	TRBJ1-2	-	CSVGRALVNSNYGYTF	TGCAGCGTTGGTAGAGCCTTAGTTAATTCTAACTATGGCTACACCTTC
TRBV24-1	few	TRBJ2-7	-	CATSEGTVGLSYNEQYF	TGTGCCACCAGTGAAGGTACGGTGGGTCTCTCCTACAATGAGCAGTACTTC
TRBV29-1	few	TRBJ2-7	TRBD2	CSVAGGSAYEQYF	TGCAGCGTTGCGGGGGGTAGTGCCTACGAGCAGTACTTC
TRBV24-1	-	TRBJ2-1	-	CATSTSDHYNEQFF	TGTGCCACCAGTACATCAGACCACTACAATGAGCAGTTCTTC
TRBV29-1	few	TRBJ2-7	TRBD1	CSVEGQTPEGEQYF	TGCAGCGTTGAGGGACAGACGCCTGAGGGGGAGCAGTACTTC
TRBV6-6	-	TRBJ2-6	-	CASSPTALERANVLTF	TGTGCCAGCAGTCCGACAGCCCTGGAAAGGGCCAACGTCCTGACTTTC
TRBV7-9	-	TRBJ2-6	-	CASSPGWANVLTF	TGTGCCAGCAGCCCCGGCTGGGCCAACGTCCTGACTTTC
TRBV6-2/TRBV6-3	-	TRBJ2-7	-	CASSWRYEQYF	TGTGCCAGCAGTTGGAGGTACGAGCAGTACTTC
TRBV5-1	-	TRBJ2-6	TRBD1	CASSFMGQVNSGANVLTF	TGCGCCAGCAGCTTCATGGGACAGGTGAACTCTGGGGCCAACGTCCTGACTTTC
TRBV7-3	many	TRBJ2-3	TRBD1	CASSLRQGSTDTQYF	TGTGCCAGCAGCTTAAGACAGGGGAGCACAGATACGCAGTATTTT
TRBV2	-	TRBJ2-1	-	CASRGPSSYNEQFF	TGTGCCAGCAGGGGCCCAAGCTCCTACAATGAGCAGTTCTTC
TRBV2	-	TRBJ2-5	TRBD1	CASSEGQGGEETQYF	TGTGCCAGCAGTGAAGGACAGGGGGGGGAAGAGACCCAGTACTTC
TRBV20-1	-	TRBJ2-7	TRBD1	CSARGAGTGTYEQYF	TGCAGTGCTAGAGGAGCCGGGACAGGGACCTACGAGCAGTACTTC
TRBV29-1	-	TRBJ2-1	TRBD2	CSVGGLAGGMGEQFF	TGCAGCGTTGGAGGACTAGCGGGAGGGATGGGTGAGCAGTTCTTC
TRBV27	few	TRBJ2-7	-	CASSSTAITYEQYF	TGTGCCAGCAGTTCGACAGCCATAACCTACGAGCAGTACTTC
TRBV7-9	-	TRBJ2-1	-	CASSLAISPNEQFF	TGTGCCAGCAGCTTAGCAATCTCACCCAATGAGCAGTTCTTC
TRBV4-3	-	TRBJ2-1	TRBD1	CASSQVGQGAFSEQFF	TGCGCCAGCAGCCAAGTGGGACAGGGGGCCTTTAGTGAGCAGTTCTTC
TRBV29-1	-	TRBJ2-7	TRBD2	CSVFEAGGYEQYF	TGCAGCGTATTTGAGGCGGGGGGCTACGAGCAGTACTTC
TRBV12-3/TRBV12-4	-	TRBJ2-7	TRBD1	CAPQSIPGTAHSYEQYF	TGTGCCCCTCAGAGCATCCCGGGGACAGCACACTCCTACGAGCAGTACTTC
TRBV29-1	few	TRBJ2-7	-	CSVAQGGLYEQYF	TGCAGCGTCGCTCAGGGAGGCCTCTACGAGCAGTACTTC
TRBV4-1	-	TRBJ2-7	-	CASSQDAVVADYNEQYF	TGCGCCAGCAGCCAAGACGCGGTGGTAGCGGACTACAATGAGCAGTACTTC
TRBV9	few	TRBJ2-1	-	CASSASGSSYNEQFF	TGTGCCAGCAGTGCTTCAGGGAGCTCCTACAATGAGCAGTTCTTC
TRBV4-2	-	TRBJ2-3	TRBD2	CANSQDWAGADTQYF	TGTGCCAACAGCCAAGATTGGGCGGGAGCAGATACGCAGTATTTT
TRBV29-1	-	TRBJ1-1	-	CSVPALGFNTEAFF	TGCAGCGTCCCCGCGCTGGGATTCAACACTGAAGCTTTCTTT
TRBV29-1	-	TRBJ2-2	-	CSILEVTGELFF	TGCAGCATATTAGAGGTGACCGGGGAGCTGTTTTTT
TRBV27	-	TRBJ1-2	TRBD1	CASRPDVTGVGYTF	TGTGCCAGCAGACCCGACGTGACAGGGGTAGGCTACACCTTC
TRBV7-2	few	TRBJ2-1	-	CASTPTNTYNEQFF	TGTGCCAGCACCCCCACTAATACCTACAATGAGCAGTTCTTC
TRBV29-1	-	TRBJ1-2	TRBD1	CSVNQGELWYGYTF	TGCAGCGTCAATCAGGGGGAACTATGGTATGGCTACACCTTC
TRBV6-5	few	TRBJ2-7	-	CASSYGQGQDEQYF	TGTGCCAGCAGTTACGGGCAGGGGCAGGACGAGCAGTACTTC
TRBV7-2	-	TRBJ2-3	-	CASSLVGLDTQYF	TGTGCCAGCAGCTTAGTGGGGCTAGATACGCAGTATTTT
TRBV29-1	-	TRBJ2-1	-	CSGDTYNEQFF	TGCAGCGGTGACACCTACAATGAGCAGTTCTTC
TRBV5-1	-	TRBJ2-5	TRBD1	CATNPGGRGSETQYF	TGCGCCACCAACCCAGGGGGCCGTGGTTCAGAGACCCAGTACTTC
TRBV20-1	-	TRBJ2-1	-	CSALAPSYNEQFF	TGCAGTGCCCTAGCGCCTTCCTACAATGAGCAGTTCTTC
TRBV24-1	-	TRBJ2-1	TRBD2	CATRGLAGQFF	TGTGCCACCAGGGGACTAGCCGGGCAGTTCTTC
TRBV20-1	few	TRBJ2-5	-	CSAGHGQTQETQYF	TGCAGTGCCGGGCATGGACAGACCCAAGAGACCCAGTACTTC